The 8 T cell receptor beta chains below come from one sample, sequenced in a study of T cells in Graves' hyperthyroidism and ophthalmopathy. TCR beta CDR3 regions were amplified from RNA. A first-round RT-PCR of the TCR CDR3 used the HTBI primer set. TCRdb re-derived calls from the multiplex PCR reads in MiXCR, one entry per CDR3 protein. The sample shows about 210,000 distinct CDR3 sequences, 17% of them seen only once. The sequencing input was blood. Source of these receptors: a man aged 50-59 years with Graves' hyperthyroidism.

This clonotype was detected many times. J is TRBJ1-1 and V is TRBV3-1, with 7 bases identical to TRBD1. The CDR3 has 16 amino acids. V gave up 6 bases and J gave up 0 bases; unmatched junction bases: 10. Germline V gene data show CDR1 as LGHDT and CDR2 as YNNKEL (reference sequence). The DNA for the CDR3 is TGTGCCAGCAGACACAGGACAGGATACATGAACACTGAAGCTTTCTTT. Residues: CASRHRTGYMNTEAFF.

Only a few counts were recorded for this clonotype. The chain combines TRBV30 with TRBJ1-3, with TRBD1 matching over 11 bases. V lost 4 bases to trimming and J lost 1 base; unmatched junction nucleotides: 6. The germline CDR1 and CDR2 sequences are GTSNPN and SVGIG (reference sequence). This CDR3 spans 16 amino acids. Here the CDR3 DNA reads TGTGCCTGGAAAAACAGGGACAGGGGGTCTGGAAACACCATATATTTT. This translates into CAWKNRDRGSGNTIYF.

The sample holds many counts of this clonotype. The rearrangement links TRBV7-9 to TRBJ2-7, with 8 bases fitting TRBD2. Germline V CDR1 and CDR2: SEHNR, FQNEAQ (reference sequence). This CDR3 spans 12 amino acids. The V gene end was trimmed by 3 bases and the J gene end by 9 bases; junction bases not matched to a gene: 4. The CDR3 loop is CASSFGGRRQYF. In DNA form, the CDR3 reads TGTGCCAGCAGCTTCGGCGGGAGGCGGCAGTACTTC.

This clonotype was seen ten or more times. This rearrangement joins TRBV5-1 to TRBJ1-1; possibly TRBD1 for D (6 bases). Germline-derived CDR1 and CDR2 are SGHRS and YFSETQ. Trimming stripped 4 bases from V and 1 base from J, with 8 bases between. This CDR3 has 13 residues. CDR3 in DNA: TGCGCCAGCAGCAAGGACAGGAACACTGAAGCTTTCTTT. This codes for CASSKDRNTEAFF.

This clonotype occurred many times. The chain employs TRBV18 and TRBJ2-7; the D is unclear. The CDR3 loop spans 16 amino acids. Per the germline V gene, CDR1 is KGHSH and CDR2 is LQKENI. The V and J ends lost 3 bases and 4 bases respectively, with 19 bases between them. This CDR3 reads CASSPFQGFSRYEQYF. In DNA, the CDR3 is TGTGCCAGCTCACCCTTCCAAGGGTTCTCGAGATACGAGCAGTACTTC.

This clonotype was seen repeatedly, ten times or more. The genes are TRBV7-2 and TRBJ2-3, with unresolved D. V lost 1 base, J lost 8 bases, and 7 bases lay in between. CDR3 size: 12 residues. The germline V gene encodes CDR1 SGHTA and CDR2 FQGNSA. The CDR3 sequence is CASSLDTTTQYF. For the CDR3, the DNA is TGTGCCAGCAGCTTAGACACCACTACGCAGTATTTT.

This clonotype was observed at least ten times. The chain's CDR3 is CASSNGLAGGPPFKDTQYF. CDR3 DNA sequence: TGTGCCAGCAGCAATGGACTAGCGGGAGGGCCGCCATTCAAAGATACGCAGTATTTT. The V call is TRBV7-2, the J call TRBJ2-3; 15 nucleotides align to TRBD2. The CDR3 length is 19 residues. The ends lost 5 bases at V and 5 bases at J; junction bases unmatched: 14. Germline CDR1 SGHTA, CDR2 FQGNSA.

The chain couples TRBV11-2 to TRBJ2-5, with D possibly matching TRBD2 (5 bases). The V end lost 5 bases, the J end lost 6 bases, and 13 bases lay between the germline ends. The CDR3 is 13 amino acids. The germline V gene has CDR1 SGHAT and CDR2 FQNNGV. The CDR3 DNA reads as TGTGCCAGCAGCCATCCAGAGGGCAAGACCCAGTACTTC. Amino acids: CASSHPEGKTQYF.